The 9 T cell receptor beta chains below all came from one sample that was sequenced in a study of blood T cells in healthy people across ages. A J-beta primer mix and a sample-barcoded 5' primer were used in a second PCR of roughly 6 to 11 cycles. MiXCR, run by TCRdb on the 5' RACE reads, gives a single entry per CDR3 protein. This table holds about 930,000 distinct CDR3 sequences, 25% to 35% found once. These records were also assigned to another study, of T cells of mothers and their children.

Sample: blood. The receptors were gathered from a woman aged 40 to 50 in good health.

This sequence joins TRBV7-2 and TRBJ2-7; TRBD1 might be the D (7 bases). The CDR3 is 15 residues long. V lost 6 bases, J lost 0 bases, and 15 bases lay in between. Germline V CDR1 and CDR2: SGHTA, FQGNSA. CDR3 protein: CASSAGQMYSYEQYF. Written as DNA, the CDR3 is TGTGCCAGCAGTGCGGGACAGATGTACTCCTACGAGCAGTACTTC.

With regard to this clonotype: This may be a read error: a much more frequent sequence differs by one nucleotide. V gene TRBV7-2 combines with J gene TRBJ1-2; D is uncertain. V lost 6 bases to trimming and J lost 7 bases, with 12 bases between them. The CDR3 spans 12 residues. Per germline, CDR1 SGHTA and CDR2 FQGNSA. CDR3 sequence (DNA): TGTGCCAGCAGTTTGACGCAGTTTGGCTACACCTTC. This translates into CASSLTQFGYTF.

The sample holds a few counts of this clonotype. The V gene is TRBV20-1, the J gene TRBJ1-5; TRBD1 aligns across 9 bases. CDR3 length: 16 amino acids. The junction had 7 bases not matched to a gene; V was cut back by 1 base and J by 3 bases. The germline CDR1 and CDR2 sequences are DFQATT and SNEGSKA (reference sequence). This CDR3 reads CSARAGQGGNNQPQHF. The CDR3 coding sequence is TGCAGTGCTAGAGCGGGACAGGGCGGGAACAATCAGCCCCAGCATTTT.

V gene TRBV20-1 combines with J gene TRBJ2-3; 8 nucleotides agree with TRBD2. This CDR3 spans 18 amino acids. CDR1 is DFQATT, CDR2 SNEGSKA, per germline (reference sequence). V dropped 6 bases and J dropped 2; count of bases not matched to a gene: 19. CDR3 nucleotides: TGCAGTGCCTACAAAAGACGACTAAGCGGGGGATTCACAGATACGCAGTATTTT. It yields the protein CSAYKRRLSGGFTDTQYF.

This chain uses TRBV28 with TRBJ1-3; 7 bases match TRBD1. This CDR3 comprises 14 residues. Germline trimming cut 6 bases from V and 3 bases from J; bases unmatched to any gene: 5. Germline V gene sequence: CDR1 MDHEN, CDR2 SYDVKM. CDR3 bases: TGTGCCAGCAGCCCGTGGACAGGTGGAAACACCATATATTTT. It yields the protein CASSPWTGGNTIYF.

The table lists this clonotype with a few counts. The rearrangement uses TRBV2 and TRBJ1-5; D is perhaps TRBD1 (6 bases). The V end was cut by 8 bases, the J end by 0 bases, with 17 bases between. The CDR3 loop spans 16 amino acids. The germline CDR1 and CDR2 sequences are SNHLY and FYNNEI. DNA for the CDR3: TGTGCCAGCGGAGATTGGAGGGGGAATAGCAATCAGCCCCAGCATTTT. This codes for CASGDWRGNSNQPQHF.

The table lists this clonotype with many counts. This chain links TRBV9 with TRBJ2-7, with D perhaps matching TRBD2 (6 bases). This CDR3 region has 16 residues. Between the trimmed V and J ends, which lost 4 bases and 0 bases, there was a span of 17 bases. In germline, CDR1 is SGDLS, CDR2 YYNGEE. The DNA of the CDR3 is TGTGCCAGCAGCCCCCGGTTGGCGACTAGCTCCTACGAGCAGTACTTC. Encoded protein: CASSPRLATSSYEQYF.

This clonotype was observed many times. This chain uses TRBV11-2 with TRBJ2-7, with 9 nucleotides matching TRBD2. Germline lookup yields CDR1 SGHAT and CDR2 FQNNGV. This CDR3 has 16 amino acids. The V segment lost 5 bases and the J segment 3 bases; nucleotides outside the gene matches: 11. The CDR3 spells CASSAYRGLAGYEQYF. The DNA of the CDR3 is TGTGCCAGCAGCGCCTACAGGGGACTAGCAGGCTACGAGCAGTACTTC. The full variable domain, with the rest looked up from reference TRBV11-2 and TRBJ2-7, is EAGVAQSPRYKIIEKRQSVAFWCNPISGHATLYWYQQILGQGPKLLIQFQNNGVVDDSQLPKDRFSAERLKGVDSTLKIQPAKLEDSAVYLCASSAYRGLAGYEQYFGPGTRLTVT.

The chain combines TRBV9 with TRBJ1-2, with D uncertain. The CDR3 extends over 14 amino acids. Germline values: CDR1 SGDLS, CDR2 YYNGEE. V dropped 0 bases and J dropped 3 bases, with 9 bases sitting between them. CDR3 nucleotides: TGTGCCAGCAGCGTAGGGAATGCGGACTATGGCTACACCTTC. Translation gives CASSVGNADYGYTF.